Reported below is one TCR beta chain. What it recognizes is unknown. The CDR3 is made up of 14 amino acids. V shed 1 base, J shed 4 bases, and the junction held 0 bases outside the gene matches. Germline loops: CDR1 MNHNS, CDR2 SASEGT. No patient had received any treatment before thyroid surgery. The entry originates in a study of metastatic and nonmetastatic thyroid tumors. As for the study in general: Comparison of repertoires was carried out across blood and tumor or nodule tissue from malignant and benign thyroid patients. The study's findings and limits: Significantly higher TCR beta diversity was reportedly seen in malignant thyroid tumors than benign nodules, in blood and tumor.

As handled by the study authors: It was from CDR3 differences across clinicopathological groups that a distant-metastasis classifier for papillary thyroid cancer was built. MiXCR reprocessed the PCR reads for TCRdb. The V and J calls reflect TCRdb's pipeline rather than the authors' work. Of approximately 16,000 clones listed, around 35% were seen once; the top ten hold about 7%. This receptor was taken from a female donor with papillary thyroid cancer or a benign thyroid nodule (not recorded which). Some clones in this sample may be carry-over from other donors' samples. Sequencing was carried out using tumor tissue. The chain recombines TRBV6-1 with TRBJ1-2, with 10 positions matching TRBD1. The CDR3 coding sequence is TGTGCCAGCAGTGAAGGGACAGGGGGCTATGGCTACACCTTC. Translation: CASSEGTGGYGYTF.